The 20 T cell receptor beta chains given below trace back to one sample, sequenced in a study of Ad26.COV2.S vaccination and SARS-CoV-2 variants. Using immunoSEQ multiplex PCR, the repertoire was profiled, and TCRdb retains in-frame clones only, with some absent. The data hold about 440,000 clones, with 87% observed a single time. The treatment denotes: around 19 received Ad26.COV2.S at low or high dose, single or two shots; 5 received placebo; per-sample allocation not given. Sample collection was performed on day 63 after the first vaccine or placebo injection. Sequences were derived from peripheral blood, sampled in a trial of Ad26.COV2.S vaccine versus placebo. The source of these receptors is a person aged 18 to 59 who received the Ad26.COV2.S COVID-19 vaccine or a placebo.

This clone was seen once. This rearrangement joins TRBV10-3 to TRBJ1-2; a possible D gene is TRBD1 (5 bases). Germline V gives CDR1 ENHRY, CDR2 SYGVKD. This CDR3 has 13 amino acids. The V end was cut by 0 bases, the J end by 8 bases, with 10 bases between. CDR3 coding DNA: TGTGCCATCAGTGAGTCGACAGTCTACGGCTACACCTTC. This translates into CAISESTVYGYTF.

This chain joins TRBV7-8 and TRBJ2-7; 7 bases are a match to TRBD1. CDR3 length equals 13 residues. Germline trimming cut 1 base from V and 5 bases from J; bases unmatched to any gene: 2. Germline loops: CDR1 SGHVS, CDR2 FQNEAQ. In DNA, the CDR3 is TGTGCCAGCAGCTTAGGAGGGGGCAACGAGCAGTACTTC. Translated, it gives CASSLGGGNEQYF.

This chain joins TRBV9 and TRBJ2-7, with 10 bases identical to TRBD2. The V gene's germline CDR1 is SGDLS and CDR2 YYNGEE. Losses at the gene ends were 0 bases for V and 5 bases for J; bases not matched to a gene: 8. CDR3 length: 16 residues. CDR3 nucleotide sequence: TGTGCCAGCAGCGTAGTAGCTAGCGGGAGTTGGCACGAGCAGTACTTC. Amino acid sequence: CASSVVASGSWHEQYF.

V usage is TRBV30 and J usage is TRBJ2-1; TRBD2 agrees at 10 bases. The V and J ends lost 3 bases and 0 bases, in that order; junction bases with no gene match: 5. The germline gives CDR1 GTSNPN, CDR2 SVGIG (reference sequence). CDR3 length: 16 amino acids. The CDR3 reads CAWSRGLASSYNEQFF. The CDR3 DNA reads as TGTGCCTGGAGCCGGGGACTAGCGAGCTCCTACAATGAGCAGTTCTTC.

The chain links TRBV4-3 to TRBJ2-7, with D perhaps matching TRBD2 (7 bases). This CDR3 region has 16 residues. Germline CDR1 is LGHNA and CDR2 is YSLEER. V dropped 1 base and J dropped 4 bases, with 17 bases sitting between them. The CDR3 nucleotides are TGCGCCAGCAGCCAAGCCGGGGGGCTCACTCCTTACGAGCAGTACTTC. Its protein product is CASSQAGGLTPYEQYF.

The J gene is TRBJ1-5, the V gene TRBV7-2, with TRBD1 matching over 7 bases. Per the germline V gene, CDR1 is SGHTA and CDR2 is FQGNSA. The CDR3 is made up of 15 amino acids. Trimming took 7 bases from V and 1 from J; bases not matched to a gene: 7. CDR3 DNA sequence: TGTGCCAGCAACGACAGGGTTGGGAGCAATCAGCCCCAGCATTTT. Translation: CASNDRVGSNQPQHF. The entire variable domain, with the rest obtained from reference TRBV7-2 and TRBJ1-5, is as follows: GAGVSQSPSNKVTEKGKDVELRCDPISGHTALYWYRQSLGQGLEFLIYFQGNSAPDKSGLPSDRFSAERTGGSVSTLTIQRTQQEDSAVYLCASNDRVGSNQPQHFGDGTRLSIL.

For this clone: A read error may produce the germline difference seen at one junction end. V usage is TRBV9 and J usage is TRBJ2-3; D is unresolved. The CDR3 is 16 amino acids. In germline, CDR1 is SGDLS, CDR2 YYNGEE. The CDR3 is CASSVGLSESTDMQYF. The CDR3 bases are TGTGCCAGCAGCGTAGGACTCAGCGAAAGCACAGATATGCAGTATTTT.

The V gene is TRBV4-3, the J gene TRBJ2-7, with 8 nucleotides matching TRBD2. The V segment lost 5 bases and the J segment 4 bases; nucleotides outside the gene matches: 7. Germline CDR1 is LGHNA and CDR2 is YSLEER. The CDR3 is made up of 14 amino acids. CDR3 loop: CASSRAGGQYEQYF. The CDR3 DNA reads TGCGCCAGCAGCAGGGCGGGAGGCCAATACGAGCAGTACTTC.

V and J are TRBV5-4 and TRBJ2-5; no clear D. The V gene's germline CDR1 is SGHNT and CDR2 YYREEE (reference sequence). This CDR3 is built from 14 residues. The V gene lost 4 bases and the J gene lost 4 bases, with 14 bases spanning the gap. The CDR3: CASSPRPDPETQYF. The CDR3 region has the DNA TGTGCCAGCAGCCCAAGACCCGACCCAGAGACCCAGTACTTC.

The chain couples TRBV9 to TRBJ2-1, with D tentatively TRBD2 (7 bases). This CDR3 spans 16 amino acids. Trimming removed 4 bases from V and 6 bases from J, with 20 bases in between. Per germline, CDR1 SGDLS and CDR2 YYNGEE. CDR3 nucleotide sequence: TGTGCCAGCAGCCCCCTAGGGGGGAGGGCCCTCAATGAGCAGTTCTTC. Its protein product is CASSPLGGRALNEQFF.

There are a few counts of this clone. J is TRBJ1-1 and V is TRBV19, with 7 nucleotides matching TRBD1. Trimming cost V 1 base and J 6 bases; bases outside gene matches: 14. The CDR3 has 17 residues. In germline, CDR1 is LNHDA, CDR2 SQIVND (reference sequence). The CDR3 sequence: CASSIAFPETGKAEAFF. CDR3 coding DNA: TGTGCCAGTAGTATAGCCTTCCCCGAGACAGGGAAAGCTGAAGCTTTCTTT. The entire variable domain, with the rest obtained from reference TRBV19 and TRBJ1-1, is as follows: DGGITQSPKYLFRKEGQNVTLSCEQNLNHDAMYWYRQDPGQGLRLIYYSQIVNDFQKGDIAEGYSVSREKKESFPLTVTSAQKNPTAFYLCASSIAFPETGKAEAFFGQGTRLTVV.

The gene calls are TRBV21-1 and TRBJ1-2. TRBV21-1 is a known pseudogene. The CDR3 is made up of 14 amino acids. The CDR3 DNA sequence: TGTGCCAGCAGCAGAACGGACCAGCACTCGGGCTACACCTTC. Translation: CASSRTDQHSGYTF.

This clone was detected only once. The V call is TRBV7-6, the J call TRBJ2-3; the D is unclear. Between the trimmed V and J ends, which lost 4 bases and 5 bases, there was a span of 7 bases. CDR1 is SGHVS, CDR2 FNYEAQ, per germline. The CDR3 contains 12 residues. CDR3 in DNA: TGTGCCAGCAGCTCCCCGGGAGATACGCAGTATTTT. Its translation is CASSSPGDTQYF.

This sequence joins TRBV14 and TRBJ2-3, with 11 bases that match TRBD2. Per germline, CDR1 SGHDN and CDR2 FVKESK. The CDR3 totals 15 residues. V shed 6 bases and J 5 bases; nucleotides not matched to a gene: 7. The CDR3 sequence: CASSRLAGLRDTQYF. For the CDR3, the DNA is TGTGCCAGCAGTCGACTAGCGGGATTAAGAGATACGCAGTATTTT.

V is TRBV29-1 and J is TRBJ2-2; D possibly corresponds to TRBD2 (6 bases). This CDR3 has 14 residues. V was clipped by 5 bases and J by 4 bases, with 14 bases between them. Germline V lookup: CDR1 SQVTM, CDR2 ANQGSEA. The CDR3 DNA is TGCAGCGTTCGAAGAGAGGGAGGCACCGGGGAGCTGTTTTTT. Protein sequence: CSVRREGGTGELFF.

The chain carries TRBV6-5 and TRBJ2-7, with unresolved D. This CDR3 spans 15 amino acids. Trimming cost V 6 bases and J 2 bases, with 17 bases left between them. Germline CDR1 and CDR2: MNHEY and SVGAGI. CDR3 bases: TGTGCCAGCAGCCGTACGCGAGCTCAAGCCTACGAGCAGTACTTC. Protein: CASSRTRAQAYEQYF.

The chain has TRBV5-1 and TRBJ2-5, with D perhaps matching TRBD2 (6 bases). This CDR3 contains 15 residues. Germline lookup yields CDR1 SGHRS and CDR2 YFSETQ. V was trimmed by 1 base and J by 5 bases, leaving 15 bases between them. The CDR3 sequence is CASSLSGTGVETQYF. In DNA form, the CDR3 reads TGCGCCAGCAGCTTGAGTGGGACTGGAGTGGAGACCCAGTACTTC.

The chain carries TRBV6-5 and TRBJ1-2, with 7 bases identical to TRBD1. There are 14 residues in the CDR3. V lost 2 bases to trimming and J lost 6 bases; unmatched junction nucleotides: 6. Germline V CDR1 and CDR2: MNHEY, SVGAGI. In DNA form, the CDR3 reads TGTGCCAGCAGTTACGATCTCAGGGGGAATGGCTACACCTTC. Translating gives CASSYDLRGNGYTF.

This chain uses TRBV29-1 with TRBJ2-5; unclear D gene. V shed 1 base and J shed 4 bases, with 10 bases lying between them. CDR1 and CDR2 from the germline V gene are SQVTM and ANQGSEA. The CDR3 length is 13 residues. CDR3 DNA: TGCAGCGTTGAAGGGGTCGCAGGAGAGACCCAGTACTTC. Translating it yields CSVEGVAGETQYF.

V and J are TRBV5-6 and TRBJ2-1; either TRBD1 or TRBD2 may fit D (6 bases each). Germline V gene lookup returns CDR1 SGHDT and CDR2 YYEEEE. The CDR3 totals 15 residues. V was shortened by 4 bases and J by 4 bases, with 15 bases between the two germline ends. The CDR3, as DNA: TGTGCCAGCAGCCTTGGGGGGCGGAGGTACAATGAGCAGTTCTTC. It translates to CASSLGGRRYNEQFF.